These 28 T cell receptor beta chains were sequenced from one sample in a study of a mutant IDH1 vaccine in newly diagnosed glioma. Using immunoSEQ multiplex PCR, the repertoire was profiled, and TCRdb retains in-frame clones only, with some absent. The sample gives some 23,000 clones, around 70% of which show up once; roughly 9.6% is in the top ten. The time point is: week 11, during vaccination. What each vaccine dose contained was 300 ug of mutant IDH1 20-mer peptide, accompanied by topical imiquimod. Their recognized antigens are unknown. The sequencing here drew on peripheral blood mononuclear cells (PBMCs), taken from a glioma patient whose treatment included an IDH1 peptide vaccine. The receptors come from a man aged 18 to 29 with glioma. Some clones in this sample may be carry-over from other donors' samples.

The chain is built from TRBV4-1 and TRBJ1-5, with a possible D match to TRBD1 (5 bases). Trimming cost V 4 bases and J 6 bases, with 13 bases left between them. The CDR3 is 14 residues long. The germline V gene has CDR1 MGHRA and CDR2 YSYEKL. CDR3 nucleotides: TGCGCCAGCAGCCCTACGGGACGGCGTCAGCCCCAGCATTTT. Residues: CASSPTGRRQPQHF.

This chain uses TRBV19 with TRBJ1-6; 7 bases are shared with TRBD1. V lost 6 bases and J lost 13; bases outside the gene matches: 9. From germline, CDR1 is LNHDA and CDR2 SQIVND (reference sequence). The CDR3 runs to 13 residues. This CDR3 reads CASSDRETAPLHF. The CDR3 nucleotides read TGTGCCAGTAGCGACAGGGAGACGGCGCCCCTCCACTTT.

This chain joins TRBV5-1 and TRBJ2-5; D is uncertain. The V gene lost 3 bases and the J gene lost 5 bases, with 11 bases spanning the gap. This CDR3 is built from 13 residues. CDR1 SGHRS and CDR2 YFSETQ come from the germline V gene. DNA of the CDR3: TGCGCCAGCAGCTCCGGGTCGACTGAGACCCAGTACTTC. Its protein product is CASSSGSTETQYF.

J is TRBJ1-1 and V is TRBV6-5; D is ambiguous. Germline CDR1 and CDR2: MNHEY and SVGAGI. There are 14 residues in the CDR3. The V and J ends lost 1 base and 2 bases respectively, with 8 bases between them. CDR3 bases: TGTGCCAGCAGTTACTTTGACAAAAACACTGAAGCTTTCTTT. It is translated as CASSYFDKNTEAFF.

This clone was seen more than once but under ten times. The chain links TRBV7-3 to TRBJ2-7; D may match TRBD1 or TRBD2 (5 bases each). From germline, CDR1 is SGHTA and CDR2 FQGTGA. The CDR3 contains 15 residues. Trimming stripped 1 base from V and 2 bases from J, with 12 bases between. The CDR3 DNA follows: TGTGCCAGCAGCTTAAACGTCGGGGCCACCTACGAGCAGTACTTC. Its translation is CASSLNVGATYEQYF.

V usage is TRBV30 and J usage is TRBJ1-1; D is unclear. CDR1 is GTSNPN and CDR2 is SVGIG in the germline V gene (reference sequence). The CDR3 spans 8 residues. Trimming removed 6 bases from V and 8 bases from J, with 4 bases in between. In nucleotides, the CDR3 is TGTGCCTGCAACGAAGCTTTCTTT. Protein: CACNEAFF. The whole variable domain, filled in from reference TRBV30 and TRBJ1-1, reads SQTIHQWPATLVQPVGSPLSLECTVEGTSNPNLYWYRQAAGRGLQLLFYSVGIGQISSEVPQNLSASRPQDRQFILSSKKLLLSDSGFYLCACNEAFFGQGTRLTVV.

The rearrangement uses TRBV15 and TRBJ2-3; D might be TRBD2 (7 bases). The CDR3 is made up of 18 amino acids. Trimming removed 0 bases at V and 0 bases at J, with 16 bases between. Per germline, CDR1 LNHNV and CDR2 YYDKDF (reference sequence). The DNA for the CDR3 is TGTGCCACCAGCAGAGATTTAATCGGGGGGCTTAGCACAGATACGCAGTATTTT. As protein: CATSRDLIGGLSTDTQYF.

The gene calls are TRBV30 and TRBJ2-3; the match to TRBD2 covers 11 bases. From germline, CDR1 is GTSNPN and CDR2 SVGIG (reference sequence). Trimming removed 3 bases from V and 6 bases from J; junction bases left unmatched: 11. The CDR3 runs to 16 residues. The CDR3 nucleotides read TGTGCCTGGAGCCTCGGACTAGCGGGTAGGAGGGATACGCAGTATTTT. Protein sequence: CAWSLGLAGRRDTQYF.

The chain joins TRBV4-2 to TRBJ2-1; 7 bases map to TRBD2. Trimming took 0 bases from V and 2 from J; bases not matched to a gene: 4. The CDR3 sequence is 16 residues long. CDR1 is LGHNA, CDR2 YNFKEQ, per germline. The CDR3 DNA follows: TGTGCCAGCAGCCAAGATCCCAGCGGGGCCTACAATGAGCAGTTCTTC. Translating it yields CASSQDPSGAYNEQFF.

This CDR3 is CASSLLGQGLNEQFF. CDR3 sequence (DNA): TGTGCCAGCAGTTTATTGGGACAGGGTTTGAATGAGCAGTTCTTC. The chain joins TRBV27 to TRBJ2-1, with 9 positions matching TRBD1. Germline V gene sequence: CDR1 MNHEY, CDR2 SMNVEV (reference sequence). The CDR3 is 15 residues long. Trimming took 1 base from V and 7 from J; bases not matched to a gene: 5.

The genes are TRBV4-3 and TRBJ1-1; 8 nucleotides match TRBD1. Germline values: CDR1 LGHNA, CDR2 YSLEER. V lost 0 bases to trimming and J lost 7 bases; unmatched junction nucleotides: 7. The CDR3 is made up of 15 amino acids. The DNA for the CDR3 is TGCGCCAGCAGCCAAGAATTTGACAGGGGCCGTGAAGCTTTCTTT. Amino acid sequence: CASSQEFDRGREAFF.

The chain uses TRBV28 and TRBJ2-5; no reliable D call. There are 13 residues in the CDR3. The germline V gene encodes CDR1 MDHEN and CDR2 SYDVKM. Trimming took 10 bases from V and 0 from J, leaving 12 bases between them. DNA for the CDR3: TGTGCCACCGGAGCCGAAAACCAAGAGACCCAGTACTTC. This encodes CATGAENQETQYF.

The genes are TRBV27 and TRBJ2-1; perhaps TRBD1 as D (5 bases). The CDR3 has 13 residues. The V and J ends lost 5 bases and 4 bases respectively, with 9 bases between them. Germline lookup yields CDR1 MNHEY and CDR2 SMNVEV (reference sequence). Here the CDR3 reads CASSVDSYNEQFF. In nucleotides, the CDR3 is TGTGCCAGCAGTGTAGACAGTTACAATGAGCAGTTCTTC.

This rearrangement joins TRBV4-1 to TRBJ2-2; D ambiguous. V was clipped by 5 bases and J by 4 bases, with 20 bases between them. Germline CDR1 is MGHRA and CDR2 is YSYEKL. This CDR3 contains 17 residues. CDR3 nucleotide sequence: TGCGCCAGCAGCAGCAAAAAACAGATACCGGCCACCGGGGAGCTGTTTTTT. Amino acids: CASSSKKQIPATGELFF.

This sequence joins TRBV5-1 and TRBJ2-1, with 11 bases lining up with TRBD2. The CDR3 spans 19 residues. The V segment lost 1 base and the J segment 0 bases; nucleotides outside the gene matches: 9. Germline CDR1 reads SGHRS; CDR2 reads YFSETQ. The CDR3 here is CASSLIRTSGPSSYNEQFF. Written as DNA, the CDR3 is TGCGCCAGCAGCTTGATTCGGACTAGCGGGCCGAGCTCCTACAATGAGCAGTTCTTC. The full variable domain, in which reference TRBV5-1 and TRBJ2-1 provide the parts outside the CDR3, is KAGVTQTPRYLIKTRGQQVTLSCSPISGHRSVSWYQQTPGQGLQFLFEYFSETQRNKGNFPGRFSGRQFSNSRSEMNVSTLELGDSALYLCASSLIRTSGPSSYNEQFFGPGTRLTVL.

V is TRBV6-5 and J is TRBJ2-1; D is ambiguous. CDR1 MNHEY and CDR2 SVGAGI come from the germline V gene. Trimming pared 6 bases from V and 4 bases from J, leaving 13 bases between. The CDR3 has 14 residues. The CDR3 loop is CASSVLYSYNEQFF. The CDR3 DNA reads as TGTGCCAGCAGCGTTTTATACAGTTACAATGAGCAGTTCTTC.

This clone was counted only a few times. The genes are TRBV27 and TRBJ1-1; D possibly corresponds to TRBD1 (6 bases). The CDR3 has 13 amino acids. In germline, CDR1 is MNHEY, CDR2 SMNVEV (reference sequence). The germline V and J ends were trimmed by 7 bases and 5 bases, with 14 bases remaining between them. CDR3 region: CASTDRWKTEAFF. The CDR3 DNA reads as TGTGCCAGCACGGACAGATGGAAGACTGAAGCTTTCTTT.

The rearrangement links TRBV5-1 to TRBJ2-1; TRBD2 matches at 8 bases. This CDR3 is built from 13 residues. Germline loops: CDR1 SGHRS, CDR2 YFSETQ. The V gene end was trimmed by 9 bases and the J gene end by 10 bases; junction bases not matched to a gene: 12. Written as DNA, the CDR3 is TGCGCCACCACCCTTTTAGCGGGAACCGAGCAGTTCTTC. This gives the protein CATTLLAGTEQFF.

The gene calls are TRBV7-2 and TRBJ1-2, with D hard to call. The germline CDR1 and CDR2 sequences are SGHTA and FQGNSA. The V and J ends lost 5 bases and 5 bases respectively, with 12 bases between them. The CDR3 is made up of 13 amino acids. CDR3 nucleotides: TGTGCCAGCAGCCCGGACGGGAATTATGGCTACACCTTC. Protein: CASSPDGNYGYTF.

By share, this clone ranks as medium-sized. The chain is built from TRBV28 and TRBJ1-5; D gene unclear. The CDR3 spans 14 residues. Trimming shortened V by 4 bases and J by 3 bases, and 10 bases separated the two germline ends. The germline CDR1 and CDR2 sequences are MDHEN and SYDVKM. CDR3 DNA sequence: TGTGCCAGCAGTTCTGGGGATCTCAATCAGCCCCAGCATTTT. Its translation: CASSSGDLNQPQHF.

The gene calls are TRBV10-2 and TRBJ2-7; no definite D call. V lost 2 bases and J 3 bases, leaving 5 bases between the germline ends. The germline V gene encodes CDR1 WSHSY and CDR2 SAAADI. CDR3 size: 12 residues. This chain's CDR3 is CASSESFYEQYF. CDR3 bases: TGCGCCAGCAGTGAGAGTTTCTACGAGCAGTACTTC.

The chain uses TRBV28 and TRBJ1-2; D gene unclear. The CDR3 sequence is 14 residues long. Between the trimmed V and J ends, which lost 4 bases and 1 base, there was a span of 10 bases. Germline V gene sequence: CDR1 MDHEN, CDR2 SYDVKM. CDR3 bases: TGTGCCAGCAGTTCTACGGGAAGTAACTATGGCTACACCTTC. Its translation: CASSSTGSNYGYTF.

In this sample, this clone turned up once. V is TRBV9 and J is TRBJ2-3, with 11 bases lining up with TRBD2. V was clipped by 0 bases and J by 3 bases; unmatched bases: 9. This CDR3 has 18 residues. CDR1 is SGDLS and CDR2 is YYNGEE in the germline V gene. CDR3 bases: TGTGCCAGCAGCGTAGCAACTAGCGGGAGTCTAGGGACAGATACGCAGTATTTT. Encoded protein: CASSVATSGSLGTDTQYF.

This clone was detected only once. This rearrangement joins TRBV4-3 to TRBJ2-3; the match to TRBD2 covers 7 bases. J lost 2 bases, V lost 0 bases, and 11 bases had no gene match. Per the germline V gene, CDR1 is LGHNA and CDR2 is YSLEER. This CDR3 region has 18 residues. The chain's CDR3 is CASSQDPFRGETTDTQYF. The CDR3 nucleotides read TGCGCCAGCAGCCAAGATCCGTTTCGGGGGGAGACCACAGATACGCAGTATTTT.

The chain couples TRBV6-5 to TRBJ1-5; a weak D match, TRBD1 (6 bases). Germline V gene sequence: CDR1 MNHEY, CDR2 SVGAGI. V dropped 10 bases and J dropped 6 bases, with 22 bases sitting between them. This CDR3 is built from 15 residues. This CDR3 is CANTTEGGMRQPQHF. The CDR3 coding sequence is TGTGCCAACACAACCGAGGGGGGGATGCGTCAGCCCCAGCATTTT.

V and J are TRBV29-1 and TRBJ1-4; D is perhaps TRBD1 (5 bases). The CDR3 loop spans 13 amino acids. V gave up 5 bases and J gave up 0 bases, with 7 bases separating them. Germline V gene lookup returns CDR1 SQVTM and CDR2 ANQGSEA. CDR3 residues: CSVLGATNEKLFF. Here the CDR3 DNA reads TGCAGCGTTTTAGGGGCAACTAATGAAAAACTGTTTTTT.

By share of the sample, this clone is medium-sized. Distinct nucleotide sequences in the sample also encode this CDR3. The chain combines TRBV15 with TRBJ2-3; D is uncertain. CDR1 is LNHNV and CDR2 is YYDKDF in the germline V gene (reference sequence). This CDR3 spans 17 amino acids. V lost 0 bases and J lost 0, with 13 bases in between. CDR3 DNA sequence: TGTGCCACCAGCAGAGATCGCTCAAGCCTTAGCACAGATACGCAGTATTTT. Encoded protein: CATSRDRSSLSTDTQYF.

This chain joins TRBV6-1 and TRBJ1-3, with D possibly TRBD1 on 6 matching bases. The CDR3 is 15 residues long. The ends were cut back, 7 bases at V and 0 bases at J, with 13 bases in the middle. Germline CDR1 is MNHNS and CDR2 is SASEGT. CDR3 DNA: TGTGCCAGCACCATGGGACACCTCTCTGGAAACACCATATATTTT. This sequence encodes CASTMGHLSGNTIYF.